The present T cell receptor beta chain was sequenced within a study of T cells after yellow fever vaccination (dated by TCRdb to 2018 to 2020). General notes on the study: The SMART-Seq v4 Ultra Low Input RNA kit was used to prepare libraries from fractions with low cell numbers. To track T-cell clones before and after primary and booster YFV17D yellow fever vaccination, bulk TCR alpha and beta repertoires were sequenced longitudinally. Two healthy male donors, one aged 18 to 30 and one aged 30 to 39 years, were included in the cohort. Bulk PBMC replicates and cell subsets were isolated from blood drawn at multiple timepoints before and after both primary and secondary immunization.

TCR cDNA was synthesized by 5'RACE template switching, which introduced a universal primer site and unique molecular identifiers. cDNA synthesis was primed from both the TCR alpha and TCR beta constant segments. Libraries were amplified in two PCR steps, with sample barcodes and sequencing adapters added in the second step. Libraries were sequenced on Illumina HiSeq 2500 (2x100 bp) or NovaSeq (2x150 bp). As for the authors' bioinformatics: Reads were demultiplexed and collapsed into UMI consensus sequences with MIGEC, and V(D)J alignment was performed with MiXCR. Vaccine-responding clonotypes were identified with edgeR using replicate PBMC samples, with FDR below 0.01 and a log2 fold change above 5 up to day 15 being required. Bulk clonotypes were assigned CD4 or CD8 identity according to which sequenced CD4 or CD8 repertoire held them at higher abundance. The raw public data were reprocessed by TCRdb itself: fastp quality trimming at Q25, MiXCR clonotype calling, in-frame beta chains only. All rows with the same CDR3 protein become a single entry with the most common DNA and genes. The V and J calls, along with clone size, are taken from TCRdb and not from the paper's own processing. The sample data list approximately 300,000 distinct CDR3 sequences, and 8.7% of these were observed just once. Roughly 18% of the sample goes to the ten largest clones.

Study-wide conclusions, independent of this receptor: After the booster, most of the clones that had expanded following primary vaccination were detected again (just under 97% of CD4 and around 90% of CD8), which suggests that memory was broadly maintained. Because the study included only a couple of donors, the extent to which the findings can be generalized is limited. A small share of clonotypes was detected in both CD4 and CD8 compartments, with the overlap likely arising from convergent recombination. Computational filtering was needed because FACS-sorted repertoires could contain abundant contaminating clonotypes from the bulk population. The secondary T-cell response was found to be weaker but faster than the primary response, with a peak reached on day 5 rather than on day 15.

CDR1 and CDR2, looked up from the germline V gene, are SGHRS and YFSETQ. V loses 3 bases of germline sequence and J loses 0 bases, and the interval between the two ends is 9 bases. The CDR3 holds 15 amino acids from the cysteine to the phenylalanine. Kept here is only the CDR3 DNA, which spans 45 bases and is read in frame from base 1. The treatment or condition label corresponds to: live attenuated yellow fever vaccine strain. At each blood-draw timepoint, two biological replicates of bulk PBMCs were collected. PBMCs were isolated from peripheral blood using a standard Ficoll-Paque protocol. TriZol was used to extract RNA from bulk PBMCs, CD4 and CD8 fractions, and dextramer-positive and dextramer-negative fractions. This clonotype was counted at least ten times. Its antigen is still unknown. No per-base quality is available; no much larger clone lies one base away.

Recombination connected TRBV5-1 to TRBJ2-2; the D segment could be TRBD2, given 6 matching bases. This clonotype originated in a man between 18 and 29 years old who received the YFV17D yellow fever vaccine. Sequences were derived from PBMCs, sampled on the day of the first yellow fever vaccination. In nucleotides, the sequence is TGCGCCAGCAGCTGGACGGGGGCGAACACCGGGGAGCTGTTTTTT. It specifies CASSWTGANTGELFF.